One sample yielded the 12 T cell receptor beta chains listed below, sequenced in a study of CD8+ T cells in alopecia areata (dated by TCRdb to the late 2010s). Lesional scalp punch biopsies and peripheral blood were collected from alopecia areata patients. Preparation of the library involved the immunoSEQ multiplex PCR assay. RNA was extracted from all samples and reverse transcribed into cDNA, which served as template for TCR sequencing. TCRdb mirrors the immuneACCESS table, restricted to in-frame sequences. Some clones are absent from its copies; in checked studies, under half trace to an unresolved V gene, and the reason for the others is unknown. The sample contains roughly 15,000 clones, about 61% of them found a single time. The top ten hold approximately 13% of the sample. Sequencing input: skin. The receptors shown here come from a human donor with alopecia areata.

This clone came up once. The chain links TRBV7-9 to TRBJ1-4; D is uncertain. The CDR3 length is 15 residues. Trimming removed 1 base from V and 8 bases from J, with 14 bases in between. Germline CDR1 and CDR2: SEHNR and FQNEAQ (reference sequence). In DNA, the CDR3 is TGTGCCAGCAGCTTAGGGCAGCAAAGGAGGGAAAAACTGTTTTTT. Translated: CASSLGQQRREKLFF.

This chain uses TRBV7-9 with TRBJ2-7; no clear D gene. The CDR3 covers 15 residues. The germline gives CDR1 SEHNR, CDR2 FQNEAQ (reference sequence). The ends were cut back, 1 base at V and 3 bases at J, with 13 bases in the middle. CDR3 DNA sequence: TGTGCCAGCAGCTTAGAGGCTGGGTCTAGCTACGAGCAGTACTTC. Its protein product is CASSLEAGSSYEQYF. The full variable domain, in which reference TRBV7-9 and TRBJ2-7 provide the parts outside the CDR3, is DTGVSQNPRHKITKRGQNVTFRCDPISEHNRLYWYRQTLGQGPEFLTYFQNEAQLEKSRLLSDRFSAERPKGSFSTLEIQRTEQGDSAMYLCASSLEAGSSYEQYFGPGTRLTVT.

This clone has more than one count but fewer than ten. The chain employs TRBV5-1 and TRBJ2-2; TRBD2 is a possible D gene (6 bases). Trimming cost V 6 bases and J 2 bases, with 17 bases left between them. From germline, CDR1 is SGHRS and CDR2 YFSETQ. The CDR3 is made up of 16 amino acids. CDR3 nucleotide sequence: TGCGCCAGCAAATCACCGGGACTCACCAACACCGGGGAGCTGTTTTTT. Protein: CASKSPGLTNTGELFF.

The chain uses TRBV6-5 and TRBJ1-3, with D hard to call. V lost 9 bases and J 1 base, leaving 7 bases between the germline ends. The length of the CDR3 is 12 residues. CDR1 is MNHEY, CDR2 SVGAGI, per germline. The CDR3 protein is CASTISGNTIYF. The DNA of the CDR3 is TGTGCCAGTACGATTTCTGGAAACACCATATATTTT.

About this clone: A clone one base away is much larger, so this may be a read error. The chain has TRBV7-3 and TRBJ1-1; the D is unclear. Germline assignment: CDR1 SGHTA and CDR2 FQGTGA. The CDR3 consists of 13 residues. Trimming removed 3 bases at V and 4 bases at J, with 9 bases between. CDR3 DNA: TGTGCCAGCAGCTTTTTGAAGAGCACTGAAGCTTTCTTT. Its protein is CASSFLKSTEAFF.

The V call is TRBV13, the J call TRBJ1-2; D is uncertain. Germline CDR1 is PRHDT and CDR2 is FYEKMQ (reference sequence). This CDR3 contains 12 residues. Trimming took off 5 bases at V and 13 bases at J, with 17 bases between the two ends. For the CDR3, the DNA is TGTGCCAGCAGCCCCATCGGACTATCCAGCACCTTC. Translation gives CASSPIGLSSTF.

The chain uses TRBV28 and TRBJ2-1; a weak D match, TRBD2 (6 bases). The CDR3 extends over 16 amino acids. The germline V and J ends were trimmed by 2 bases and 3 bases, with 14 bases remaining between them. Germline loops: CDR1 MDHEN, CDR2 SYDVKM. The DNA of the CDR3 is TGTGCCAGCAGTTTACGCCTAGCGAGTATCTACAATGAGCAGTTCTTC. This sequence encodes CASSLRLASIYNEQFF.

The chain has TRBV6-6 and TRBJ1-2, with D unresolved. The V end lost 0 bases, the J end lost 5 bases, and 10 bases lay between the germline ends. Germline-derived CDR1 and CDR2 are MNHNY and SVGAGI (reference sequence). The CDR3 runs to 14 residues. The chain's CDR3 is CASSYSEAVYGYTF. In nucleotides, the CDR3 is TGTGCCAGCAGTTACTCGGAGGCAGTGTATGGCTACACCTTC.

This clone was counted between two and nine times. Here the CDR3 DNA reads TGTGCCACCGGAGGACTAGCAGCCTACGAGCAGTACTTC. Translating it yields CATGGLAAYEQYF. The chain couples TRBV6-1 to TRBJ2-7, with 8 bases that match TRBD2. Trimming at V came to 10 bases and at J to 2 bases, leaving 7 bases not matched to a gene. Germline lookup yields CDR1 MNHNS and CDR2 SASEGT. The CDR3 contains 13 residues.

The chain recombines TRBV9 with TRBJ2-4; 10 positions match TRBD2. CDR1 is SGDLS, CDR2 YYNGEE, per germline. V lost 4 bases and J lost 2; bases outside the gene matches: 6. This CDR3 is 16 amino acids long. CDR3 nucleotide sequence: TGTGCCAGCAGCCCTAGCGGGAGCTCGACCAAAAACATTCAGTACTTC. It codes for CASSPSGSSTKNIQYF.

This clone was detected only once. This sequence joins TRBV5-1 and TRBJ2-7; 14 positions agree with TRBD2. Germline assignment: CDR1 SGHRS and CDR2 YFSETQ. V lost 0 bases, J lost 2 bases, and 1 base stayed unmatched. This CDR3 has 16 amino acids. The CDR3 nucleotides are TGCGCCAGCAGCTTGGGACTAGCGGGAGGGACCTACGAGCAGTACTTC. This sequence encodes CASSLGLAGGTYEQYF. Looking up the rest from reference TRBV5-1 and TRBJ2-7 gives the full variable domain: KAGVTQTPRYLIKTRGQQVTLSCSPISGHRSVSWYQQTPGQGLQFLFEYFSETQRNKGNFPGRFSGRQFSNSRSEMNVSTLELGDSALYLCASSLGLAGGTYEQYFGPGTRLTVT.

The chain couples TRBV6-5 to TRBJ2-3; 13 bases match TRBD2. CDR1 is MNHEY, CDR2 SVGAGI, per germline. Trimming removed 4 bases from V and 3 bases from J; junction bases left unmatched: 4. The CDR3 covers 16 residues. CDR3 coding DNA: TGTGCCAGCAGTTTACTAGCGGGAGGGACGACAGATACGCAGTATTTT. This codes for CASSLLAGGTTDTQYF.